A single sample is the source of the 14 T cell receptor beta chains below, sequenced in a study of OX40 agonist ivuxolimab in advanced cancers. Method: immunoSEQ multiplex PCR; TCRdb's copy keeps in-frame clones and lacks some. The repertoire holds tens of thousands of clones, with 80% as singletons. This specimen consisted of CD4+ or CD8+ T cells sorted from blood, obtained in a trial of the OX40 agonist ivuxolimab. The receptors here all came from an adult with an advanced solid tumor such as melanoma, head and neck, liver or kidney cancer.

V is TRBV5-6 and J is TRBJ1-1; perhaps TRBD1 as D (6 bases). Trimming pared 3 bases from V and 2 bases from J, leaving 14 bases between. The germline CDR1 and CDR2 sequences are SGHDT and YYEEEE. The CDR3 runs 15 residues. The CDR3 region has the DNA TGTGCCAGCAGCTGGGAGACAGGTTTTAACACTGAAGCTTTCTTT. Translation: CASSWETGFNTEAFF.

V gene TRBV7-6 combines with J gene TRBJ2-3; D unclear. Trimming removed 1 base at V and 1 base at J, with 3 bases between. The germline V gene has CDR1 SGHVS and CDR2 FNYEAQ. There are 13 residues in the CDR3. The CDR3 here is CASSLGGTDTQYF. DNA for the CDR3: TGTGCCAGCAGCTTAGGCGGCACAGATACGCAGTATTTT.

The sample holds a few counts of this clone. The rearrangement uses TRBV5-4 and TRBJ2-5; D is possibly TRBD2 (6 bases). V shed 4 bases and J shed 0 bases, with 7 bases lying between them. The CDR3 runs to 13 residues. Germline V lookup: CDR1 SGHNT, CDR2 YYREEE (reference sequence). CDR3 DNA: TGTGCCAGCAGCGGGGGGTACCAAGAGACCCAGTACTTC. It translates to CASSGGYQETQYF.

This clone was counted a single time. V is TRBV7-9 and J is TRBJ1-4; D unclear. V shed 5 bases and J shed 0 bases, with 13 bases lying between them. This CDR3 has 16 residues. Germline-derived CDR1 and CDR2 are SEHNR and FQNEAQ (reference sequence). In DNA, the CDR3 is TGTGCCAGCAGCCGAGCGGCTCCTACAACTAATGAAAAACTGTTTTTT. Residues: CASSRAAPTTNEKLFF.

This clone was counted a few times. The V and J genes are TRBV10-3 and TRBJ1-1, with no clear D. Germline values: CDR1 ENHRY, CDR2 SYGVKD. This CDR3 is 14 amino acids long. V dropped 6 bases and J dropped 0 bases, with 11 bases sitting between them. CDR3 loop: CAISPGNMNTEAFF. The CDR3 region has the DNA TGTGCCATCAGCCCCGGGAATATGAACACTGAAGCTTTCTTT.

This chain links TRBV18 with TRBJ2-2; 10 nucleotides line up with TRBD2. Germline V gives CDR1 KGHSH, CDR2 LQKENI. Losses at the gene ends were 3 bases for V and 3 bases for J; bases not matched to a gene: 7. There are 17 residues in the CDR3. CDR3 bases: TGTGCCAGCTCACCCAGTCTAGCGGGGGCCGACACCGGGGAGCTGTTTTTT. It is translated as CASSPSLAGADTGELFF.

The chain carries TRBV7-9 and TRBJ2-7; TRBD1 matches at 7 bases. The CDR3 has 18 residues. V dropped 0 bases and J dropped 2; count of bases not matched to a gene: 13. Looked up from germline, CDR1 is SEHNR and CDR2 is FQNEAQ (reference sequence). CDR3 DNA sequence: TGTGCCAGCAGCTTAGCGGGGGTACAGGGGTTAGGCGCCTACGAGCAGTACTTC. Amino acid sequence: CASSLAGVQGLGAYEQYF.

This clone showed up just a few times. The CDR3, as DNA: TGTGCCAGCAGTTTTAGTAATCAGCCCCAGCATTTT. Residues: CASSFSNQPQHF. The rearrangement joins TRBV28 to TRBJ1-5; unclear D gene. Looked up from germline, CDR1 is MDHEN and CDR2 is SYDVKM. The CDR3 runs to 12 residues. V was trimmed by 3 bases and J by 4 bases, leaving 4 bases between them.

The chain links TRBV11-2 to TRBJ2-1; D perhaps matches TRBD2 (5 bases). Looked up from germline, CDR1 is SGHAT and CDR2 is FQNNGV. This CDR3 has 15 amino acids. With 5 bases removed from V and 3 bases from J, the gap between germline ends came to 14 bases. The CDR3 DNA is TGTGCCAGCAGCCCTCCGGGGTTCTACTACAATGAGCAGTTCTTC. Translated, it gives CASSPPGFYYNEQFF.

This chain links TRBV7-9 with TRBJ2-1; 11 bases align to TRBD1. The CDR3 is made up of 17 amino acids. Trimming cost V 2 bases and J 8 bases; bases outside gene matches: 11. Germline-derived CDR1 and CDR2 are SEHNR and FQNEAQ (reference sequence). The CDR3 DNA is TGTGCCAGCAGCTTATTGCGTGCGGACAGGGGGCTCGATGAGCAGTTCTTC. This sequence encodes CASSLLRADRGLDEQFF.

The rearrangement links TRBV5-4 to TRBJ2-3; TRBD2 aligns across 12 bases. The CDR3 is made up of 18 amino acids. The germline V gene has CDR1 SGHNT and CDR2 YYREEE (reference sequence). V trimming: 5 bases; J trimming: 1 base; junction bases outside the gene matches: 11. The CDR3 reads CASSPSGGGGLGTDTQYF. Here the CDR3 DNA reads TGTGCCAGCAGTCCTAGCGGGGGGGGCGGTCTGGGCACAGATACGCAGTATTTT.

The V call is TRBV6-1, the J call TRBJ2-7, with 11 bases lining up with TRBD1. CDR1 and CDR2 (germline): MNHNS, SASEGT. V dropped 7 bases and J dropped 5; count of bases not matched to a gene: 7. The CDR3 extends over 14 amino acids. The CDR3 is CASTRTGGFDEQYF. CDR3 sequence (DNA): TGTGCCAGCACTAGGACAGGGGGCTTCGACGAGCAGTACTTC.

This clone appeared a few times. CDR3 in DNA: TGTGCCTGGTTTCCAGGGGGTTTCACCGGGGAGCTGTTTTTT. This translates into CAWFPGGFTGELFF. The chain joins TRBV30 to TRBJ2-2, with 7 bases that match TRBD1. Germline CDR1 reads GTSNPN; CDR2 reads SVGIG (reference sequence). This CDR3 is 14 amino acids long. The trim removed 5 bases at V and 4 bases at J, leaving 7 bases unmatched.

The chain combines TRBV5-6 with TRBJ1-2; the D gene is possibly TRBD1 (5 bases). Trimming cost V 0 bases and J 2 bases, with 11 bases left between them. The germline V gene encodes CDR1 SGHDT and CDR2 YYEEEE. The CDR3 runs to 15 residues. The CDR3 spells CASSLASAGNYGYTF. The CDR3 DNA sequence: TGTGCCAGCAGCTTGGCCTCGGCAGGGAACTATGGCTACACCTTC.